This entry is about one T cell receptor beta chain. What it binds is unknown. CDR3 length: 12 amino acids. The germline V and J ends were trimmed by 5 bases and 6 bases, with 11 bases remaining between them. CDR1 and CDR2 (germline): MDHEN, SYDVKM. Unique molecular identifiers featured in how the TCRbeta library was prepared. MiXCR, run by TCRdb on the PCR reads, gives a single entry per CDR3 protein. The sample lists 700,000 or so distinct CDR3 sequences; around 13% were seen once. These data come from a study of T-cell reconstitution after alpha-beta-depleted transplantation in children. General study points: A year post-transplant, T-cell counts and diversity derived mostly from newly produced T cells. The study reportedly traced alpha-beta T cells about two months after transplant to several hundred expanded graft clones.

The chain has TRBV28 and TRBJ2-7; possibly TRBD1 or TRBD2 for D (5 bases each). Sequencing used PBMCs, obtained before TCRalphabeta/CD19-depleted stem cell transplant. The receptor was derived from a girl aged 2 to 10 with congenital amegakaryocytic thrombocytopenia, due to receive a stem cell transplant. CDR3 in DNA: TGTGCCAGCAGTAGAGGGGCTCGCGAGCAGTACTTC. Translated: CASSRGAREQYF.